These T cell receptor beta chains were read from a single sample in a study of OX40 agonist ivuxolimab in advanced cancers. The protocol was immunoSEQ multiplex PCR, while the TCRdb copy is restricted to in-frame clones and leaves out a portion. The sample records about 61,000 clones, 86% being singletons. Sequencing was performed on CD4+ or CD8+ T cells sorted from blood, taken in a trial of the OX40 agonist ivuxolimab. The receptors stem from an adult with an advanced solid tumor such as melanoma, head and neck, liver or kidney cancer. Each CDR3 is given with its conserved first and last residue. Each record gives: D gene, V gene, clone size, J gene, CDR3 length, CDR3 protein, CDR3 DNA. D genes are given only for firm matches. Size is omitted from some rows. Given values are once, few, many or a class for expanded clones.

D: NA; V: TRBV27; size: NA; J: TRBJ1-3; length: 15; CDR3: CASSLRGPSGNTIYF; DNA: TGTGCCAGCAGTTTACGGGGCCCCTCTGGAAACACCATATATTTT
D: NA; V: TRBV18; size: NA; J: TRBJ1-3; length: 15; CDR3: CASSPGTNSGNTIYF; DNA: TGTGCCAGCTCACCCGGGACAAACTCTGGAAACACCATATATTTT
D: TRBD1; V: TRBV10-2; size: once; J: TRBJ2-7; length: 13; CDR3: CASNRQGLYEQYF; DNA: TGCGCCAGCAACCGACAGGGGCTGTACGAGCAGTACTTC
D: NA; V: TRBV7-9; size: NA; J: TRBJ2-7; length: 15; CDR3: CASSLARAGSYEQYF; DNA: TGTGCCAGCAGCTTAGCGAGGGCAGGATCCTACGAGCAGTACTTC
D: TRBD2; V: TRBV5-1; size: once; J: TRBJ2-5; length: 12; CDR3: CASSFSGETQYF; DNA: TGCGCCAGCAGCTTTAGCGGGGAGACCCAGTACTTC
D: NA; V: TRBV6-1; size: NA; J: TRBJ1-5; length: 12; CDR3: CASSLGVQPQHF; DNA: TGTGCCAGCAGCCTGGGGGTTCAGCCCCAGCATTTT
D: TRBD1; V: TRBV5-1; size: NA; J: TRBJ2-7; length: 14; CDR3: CASRVGTGFYEQYF; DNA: TGCGCCAGCAGGGTCGGGACAGGTTTCTACGAGCAGTACTTC
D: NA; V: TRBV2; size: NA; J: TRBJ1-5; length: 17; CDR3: CASSTRGGSASNQPQHF; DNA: TGTGCCAGCAGTACCCGAGGGGGATCGGCCAGCAATCAGCCCCAGCATTTT
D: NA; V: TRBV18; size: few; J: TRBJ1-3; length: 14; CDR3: CASHSQESGNTIYF; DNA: TGTGCCAGCCACAGTCAGGAGAGTGGAAACACCATATATTTT
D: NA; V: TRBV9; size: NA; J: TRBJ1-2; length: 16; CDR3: CASSVAPGGMGDGYTF; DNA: TGTGCCAGCAGCGTAGCCCCTGGGGGGATGGGAGACGGCTACACCTTC
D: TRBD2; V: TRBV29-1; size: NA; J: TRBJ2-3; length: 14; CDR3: CSVRLAGGPDTQYF; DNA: TGCAGCGTTCGACTAGCGGGGGGGCCAGATACGCAGTATTTT
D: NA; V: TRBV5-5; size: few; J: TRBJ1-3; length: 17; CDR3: CASSSIPWQGTGNTIYF; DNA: TGTGCCAGCAGCTCCATCCCCTGGCAGGGGACAGGAAACACCATATATTTT
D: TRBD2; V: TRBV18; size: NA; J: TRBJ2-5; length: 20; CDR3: CASSLYPTSGGNGPQETQYF; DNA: TGTGCCAGCTCACTCTATCCGACTAGCGGGGGGAACGGGCCACAAGAGACCCAGTACTTC
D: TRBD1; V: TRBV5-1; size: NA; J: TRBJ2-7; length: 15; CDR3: CASSSYRGSSYEQYF; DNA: TGCGCCAGCAGCTCCTACAGGGGTTCGTCCTACGAGCAGTACTTC
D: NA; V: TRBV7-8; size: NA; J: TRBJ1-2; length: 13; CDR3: CASSLERRYGYTF; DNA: TGTGCCAGCAGCTTAGAACGCCGCTATGGCTACACCTTC
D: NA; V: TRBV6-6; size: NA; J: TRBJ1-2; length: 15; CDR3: CASSPGGRANYGYTF; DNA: TGTGCCAGCAGCCCTGGGGGAAGAGCTAACTATGGCTACACCTTC
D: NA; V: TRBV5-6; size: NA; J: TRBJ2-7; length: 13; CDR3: CASSRGLPYEQYF; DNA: TGTGCCAGCAGCAGAGGGCTACCCTACGAGCAGTACTTC
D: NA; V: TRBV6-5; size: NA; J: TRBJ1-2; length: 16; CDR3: CASSYWVQGANYGYTF; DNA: TGTGCCAGCAGTTACTGGGTGCAGGGCGCTAACTATGGCTACACCTTC
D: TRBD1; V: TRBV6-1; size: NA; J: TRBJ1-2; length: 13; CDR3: CASSDRGVGGYTF; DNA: TGTGCCAGCAGTGACAGGGGGGTTGGTGGCTACACCTTC
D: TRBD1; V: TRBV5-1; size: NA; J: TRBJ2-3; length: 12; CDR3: CASRTGADTQYF; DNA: TGCGCCAGCAGGACAGGGGCAGATACGCAGTATTTT
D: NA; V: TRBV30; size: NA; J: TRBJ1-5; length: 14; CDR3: CAWSSTGNNQPQHF; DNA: TGTGCCTGGAGTTCGACTGGAAACAATCAGCCCCAGCATTTT
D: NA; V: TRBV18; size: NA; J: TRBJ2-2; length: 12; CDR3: CASFTRTGELFF; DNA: TGTGCCAGCTTCACACGAACCGGGGAGCTGTTTTTT
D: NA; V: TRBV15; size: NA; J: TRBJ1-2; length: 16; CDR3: CATSRDFLTGSGGYTF; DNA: TGTGCCACCAGCAGAGACTTCCTAACCGGCTCCGGTGGCTACACCTTC
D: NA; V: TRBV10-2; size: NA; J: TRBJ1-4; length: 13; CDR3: CASWRQGSEKLFF; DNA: TGCGCCAGCTGGAGGCAGGGAAGTGAAAAACTGTTTTTT
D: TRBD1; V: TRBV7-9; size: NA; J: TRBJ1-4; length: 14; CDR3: CASSEGALGEKLFF; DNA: TGTGCCAGCAGCGAGGGGGCGCTGGGTGAAAAACTGTTTTTT
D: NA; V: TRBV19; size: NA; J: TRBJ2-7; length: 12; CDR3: CASSSTNYEQYF; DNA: TGTGCCAGTAGTTCCACCAACTACGAGCAGTACTTC
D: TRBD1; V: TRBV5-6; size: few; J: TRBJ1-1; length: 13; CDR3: CASSGTVGTEAFF; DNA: TGTGCCAGCAGCGGGACAGTGGGAACTGAAGCTTTCTTT
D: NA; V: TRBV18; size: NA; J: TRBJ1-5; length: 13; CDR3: CASSPEGNQPQHF; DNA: TGTGCCAGCTCACCCGAGGGGAATCAGCCCCAGCATTTT
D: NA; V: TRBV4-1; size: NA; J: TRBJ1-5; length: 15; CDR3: CASSQDNWPDQPQHF; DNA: TGCGCCAGCAGCCAAGATAATTGGCCGGATCAGCCCCAGCATTTT
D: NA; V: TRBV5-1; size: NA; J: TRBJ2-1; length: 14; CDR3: CASSLEISYNEQFF; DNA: TGCGCGAGCAGCTTGGAGATCTCCTACAATGAGCAGTTCTTC
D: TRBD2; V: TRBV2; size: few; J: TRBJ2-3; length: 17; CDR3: CARGTSGGAEGTDTQYF; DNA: TGTGCCAGGGGTACTAGCGGGGGGGCCGAGGGCACAGATACGCAGTATTTT
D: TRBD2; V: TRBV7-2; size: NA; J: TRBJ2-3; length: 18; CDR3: CASSLAIPAGGVTDTQYF; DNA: TGTGCCAGCAGCTTAGCGATCCCAGCGGGGGGGGTTACAGATACGCAGTATTTT
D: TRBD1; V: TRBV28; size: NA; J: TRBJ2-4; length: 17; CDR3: CASSISGGSVSKNIQYF; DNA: TGTGCCAGCAGTATATCAGGGGGATCCGTGTCCAAAAACATTCAGTACTTC
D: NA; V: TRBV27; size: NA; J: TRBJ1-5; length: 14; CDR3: CASSVTRVSRPQHF; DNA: TGTGCCAGCAGTGTTACGCGGGTAAGCCGGCCCCAGCATTTT
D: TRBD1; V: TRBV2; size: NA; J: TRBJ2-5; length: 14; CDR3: CASREDRGLQTQYF; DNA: TGTGCCAGCAGAGAAGACAGGGGGCTGCAGACCCAGTACTTC
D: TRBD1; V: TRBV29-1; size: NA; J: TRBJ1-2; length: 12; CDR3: CSVADRVFGYTF; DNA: TGCAGCGTTGCCGACAGGGTCTTTGGCTACACCTTC
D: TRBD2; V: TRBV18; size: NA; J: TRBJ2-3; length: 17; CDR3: CASSPPRAGGRTDTQYF; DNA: TGTGCCAGCTCACCACCGAGGGCGGGGGGGCGGACAGATACGCAGTATTTT
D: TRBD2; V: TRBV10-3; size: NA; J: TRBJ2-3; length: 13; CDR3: CAISAGEGDTQYF; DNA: TGTGCCATCTCGGCGGGGGAGGGAGATACGCAGTATTTT
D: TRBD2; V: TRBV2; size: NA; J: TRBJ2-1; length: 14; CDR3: CASGAGGQLNEQFF; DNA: TGTGCCAGCGGGGCGGGAGGACAGCTCAATGAGCAGTTCTTC